Only a few counts were recorded for the clone carrying this T cell receptor (beta chain). A junction end diverges from the germline sequence, so it may reflect a read error. Where ophthalmopathy was present, donors had moderate-to-severe activity, CAS ≥3, NOSPECS ≥4 and duration under 3 months. Certain patients, namely those with other autoimmune diseases, uncontrolled infections, pregnancy or lactation, were excluded. It was on clinical symptoms, serum thyroxine, TRAb, thyroid ultrasound and orbital computed tomography that diagnosis relied. PBMCs had their origin in fresh peripheral blood (10 ml). The sample is drawn from a study of Graves' ophthalmopathy and Graves' hyperthyroidism. The CDR3 totals 17 residues. Germline CDR1 is KGHDR and CDR2 is SFDVKD. The TCR beta CDR3 regions underwent amplification from RNA transcripts. RT-PCR in the first round used HTBI primers; a second-round multiplex PCR followed. Via MiXCR, TCRdb re-called the multiplex PCR reads, giving one row per CDR3 protein. Among some 750,000 distinct CDR3 sequences, approximately 40% were seen once, and the ten largest hold 44%.

The receptor comes from an adult man with Graves' ophthalmopathy. Sequences were obtained from peripheral blood. The chain has TRBV24-1 and TRBJ1-5; 8 bases line up with TRBD1. This CDR3 reads CASSFPRTGLGNQPQHF. The CDR3 nucleotides read TGTGCCAGCAGTTTCCCTAGGACAGGGCTTGGGAATCAGCCCCAGCATTTT.